This paragraph reports one T cell receptor (beta chain). Its antigen is unknown. Trimming took off 6 bases at V and 8 bases at J, with 19 bases between the two ends. The CDR3 runs to 14 residues. Germline V gene sequence: CDR1 LGHNA, CDR2 YNFKEQ. Replicate sorted-subset PCRs were loaded with around 200 ng DNA, 31,000 or so T cell genomes. The method was immunoSEQ multiplex PCR; TCRdb's version includes in-frame clones alone and lacks a portion of them. Of some 2,500,000 clones in the sample, roughly 93% were seen once. Study donors comprised healthy, HIV-negative adults devoid of recent acute infection or vaccination. This record belongs to a study of shared clonotypes between healthy human individuals. General study points: The naive CD4 repertoires of several donors were compared, and approximately 5% of clonotypes were shared.

V and J are TRBV4-2 and TRBJ1-1; unclear D gene. Sequencing was done on a sample of naive CD4+ T cells from PBMCs. Documented subset: CD45RA+ positively selected. The origin of this receptor is a man aged 18 to 30 in good health. Some clones in this sample may be carry-over from other donors' samples. Written as DNA, the CDR3 is TGTGCCAGCAGGCCCAGTACAGTTCAACTCGAAGCTTTCTTT. It codes for CASRPSTVQLEAFF.